These T cell receptor beta chains were read from a single sample in a study of blood T cell repertoires in COVID-19. Profiled with immunoSEQ multiplex PCR; TCRdb holds only in-frame clones, not every one. The table lists a few hundred thousand clones, around nine tenths of them singletons. Input material: peripheral blood. The source of these receptors is a woman in her forties or fifties with active or convalescent COVID-19. The CDR3 runs from the conserved cysteine through the conserved F or W. The order of the fields is J gene, CDR3 length, D gene, V gene, clone size, CDR3 DNA, CDR3 protein. D genes are given only for firm matches. Not all rows give a size; the values are once, few, many and, for expanded clones, a class.

>TRBJ1-2|14|TRBD1|TRBV9|-
TGTGCCAGCACCCCGGGACAGGGGAACTATGGCTACACCTTC
CASTPGQGNYGYTF
>TRBJ2-7|16|TRBD2|TRBV27|-
TGTGCCAGCAGTTTCTCTAGCGGGACCCGCTCCTACGAGCAGTACTTC
CASSFSSGTRSYEQYF
>TRBJ1-5|14|-|TRBV18|once
TGTGCCAGCTCTTCGGGGGTTGGCAATCAGCCCCAGCATTTT
CASSSGVGNQPQHF
>TRBJ2-6|15|-|TRBV6-2/TRBV6-3|-
TGTGCCAGCAGTCTGAGCCTCTCTGGGGCCAACGTCCTGACTTTC
CASSLSLSGANVLTF
>TRBJ2-2|16|TRBD2|TRBV9|once
TGTGCCAGCAGCGTAGGAGGCGGGGGGTACCGGGTAGAGCTGTTTTTT
CASSVGGGGYRVELFF
>TRBJ2-1|15|-|TRBV4-2|-
TGTGCCAGCAGCCCTAGCGCAAGCTCCTACAATGAGCAGTTCTTC
CASSPSASSYNEQFF
>TRBJ1-5|16|TRBD1|TRBV19|-
TGTGCCAGTAGTCCCCTACAGGGGAATATTAATCAGCCCCAGCATTTT
CASSPLQGNINQPQHF
>TRBJ1-3|14|-|TRBV3-1/TRBV3-2|-
TGTGCCAGCAGCTGGGACACCTCTGGAAACACCATATATTTT
CASSWDTSGNTIYF
>TRBJ2-7|15|TRBD1|TRBV6-5|-
TGTGCCAGCAGCGATCCCGGGACAGTCACCTACGAGCAGTACTTC
CASSDPGTVTYEQYF
>TRBJ2-7|13|TRBD1|TRBV19|once
TGTGCCAGTAGTATCAGGGGGACCTACGAGCAGTACTTC
CASSIRGTYEQYF
>TRBJ2-4|17|TRBD2|TRBV18|-
TGTGCCAGCTCACCACCGCCACTAGCGGGAGCTTCCGGCATTCAGTACTTC
CASSPPPLAGASGIQYF
>TRBJ1-6|14|TRBD1|TRBV7-9|medium-sized
TGTGCCAGCAGCGGACAGGGGTTGAAATCACCCCTCCACTTT
CASSGQGLKSPLHF
>TRBJ1-1|14|-|TRBV7-9|-
TGTGCCAGCAGCTTAGAAGGTACAGCCATGGGAGCTTTCTTT
CASSLEGTAMGAFF
>TRBJ2-5|15|-|TRBV29-1|once
TGCAGCGTTGAACTTACCGGGACTTTTAAAGAGACCCAGTACTTC
CSVELTGTFKETQYF
>TRBJ1-5|19|TRBD1|TRBV3-1/TRBV3-2|-
TGTGCCAGCAGCCGTTTCAGAAGACAGGGCAGTTATAGCAATCAGCCCCAGCATTTT
CASSRFRRQGSYSNQPQHF
>TRBJ2-2|17|-|TRBV30|once
TGTGCCTGGAGTCGTTGGGTTAGGCGGGAAGGAACCGGGGAGCTGTTTTTT
CAWSRWVRREGTGELFF
>TRBJ2-1|16|-|TRBV4-2|-
TGTGCCAGCAGCCAAGTATCCCTAGGATGGGTCAATGAGCAGTTCTTC
CASSQVSLGWVNEQFF
>TRBJ2-7|13|TRBD1|TRBV7-2|once
TGTGCCAGCAGCAGGGACAGTAACTACGAGCAGTACTTC
CASSRDSNYEQYF
>TRBJ2-3|14|TRBD1|TRBV2|-
TGTGCCAGCGGAGACAGGGCGGACACAGATACGCAGTATTTT
CASGDRADTDTQYF
>TRBJ1-1|13|-|TRBV6-5|-
TGTGCCAGCAGCCTCAGGGAGGACACTGAAGCTTTCTTT
CASSLREDTEAFF
>TRBJ1-1|13|-|TRBV7-2|-
TGTGCCAGCAGCTTAGTTCGGGAAACTGAAGCTTTCTTT
CASSLVRETEAFF
>TRBJ1-1|11|-|TRBV12-3/TRBV12-4|-
TGTGCCAGCAGTGGGGAGGGGGAAGCTTTCTTT
CASSGEGEAFF
>TRBJ2-7|14|-|TRBV7-2|-
TGTGCCAGCAGCTTAGTACAGGGCCGGTACGAGCAGTACTTC
CASSLVQGRYEQYF